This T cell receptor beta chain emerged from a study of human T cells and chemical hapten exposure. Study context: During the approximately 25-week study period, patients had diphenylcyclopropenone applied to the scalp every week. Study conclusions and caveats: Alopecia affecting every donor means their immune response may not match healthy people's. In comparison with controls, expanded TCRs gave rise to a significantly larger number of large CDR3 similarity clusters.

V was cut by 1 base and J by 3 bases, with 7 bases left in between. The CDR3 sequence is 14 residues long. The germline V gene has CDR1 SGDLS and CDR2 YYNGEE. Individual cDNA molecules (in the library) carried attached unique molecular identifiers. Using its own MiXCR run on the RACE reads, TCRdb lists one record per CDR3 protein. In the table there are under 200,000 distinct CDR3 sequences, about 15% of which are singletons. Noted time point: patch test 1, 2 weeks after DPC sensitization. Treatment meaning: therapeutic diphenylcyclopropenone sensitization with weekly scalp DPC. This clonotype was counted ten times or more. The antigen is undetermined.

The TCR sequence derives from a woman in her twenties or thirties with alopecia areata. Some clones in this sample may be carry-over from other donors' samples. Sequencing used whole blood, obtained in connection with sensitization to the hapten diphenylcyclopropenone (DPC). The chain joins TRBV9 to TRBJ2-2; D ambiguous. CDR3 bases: TGTGCCAGCAGCGTAACGGCGGACACCGGGGAGCTGTTTTTT. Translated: CASSVTADTGELFF.